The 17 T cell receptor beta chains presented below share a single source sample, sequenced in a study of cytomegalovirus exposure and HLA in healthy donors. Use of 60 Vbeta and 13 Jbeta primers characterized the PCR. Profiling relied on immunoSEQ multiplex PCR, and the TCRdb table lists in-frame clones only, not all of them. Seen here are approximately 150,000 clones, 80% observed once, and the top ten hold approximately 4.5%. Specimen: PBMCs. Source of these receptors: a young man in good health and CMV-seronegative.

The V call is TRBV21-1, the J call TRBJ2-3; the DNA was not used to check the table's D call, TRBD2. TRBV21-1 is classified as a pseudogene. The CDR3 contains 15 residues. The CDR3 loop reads CASMEGWLAGPTQYF. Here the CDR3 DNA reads TGTGCCAGCATGGAAGGTTGGCTAGCGGGCCCTACGCAGTATTTT.

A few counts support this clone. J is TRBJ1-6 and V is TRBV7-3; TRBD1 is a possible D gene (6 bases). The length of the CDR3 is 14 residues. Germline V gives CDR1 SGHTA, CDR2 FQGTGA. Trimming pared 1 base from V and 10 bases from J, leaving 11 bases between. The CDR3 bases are TGTGCCAGCAGCTTAAAGGGGGGAGGGTCACCCCTCCACTTT. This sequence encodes CASSLKGGGSPLHF.

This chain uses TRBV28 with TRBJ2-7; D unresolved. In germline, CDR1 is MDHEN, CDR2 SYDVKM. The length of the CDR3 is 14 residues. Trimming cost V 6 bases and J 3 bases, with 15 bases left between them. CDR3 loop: CASSPAGSDYEQYF. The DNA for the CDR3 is TGTGCCAGCAGCCCAGCCGGGTCCGACTACGAGCAGTACTTC.

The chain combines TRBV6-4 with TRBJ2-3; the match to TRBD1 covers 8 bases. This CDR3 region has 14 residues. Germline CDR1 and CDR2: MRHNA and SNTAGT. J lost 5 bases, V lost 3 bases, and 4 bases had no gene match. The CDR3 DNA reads TGTGCCAGCAGTGAGGTACAGGGGGGAGATACGCAGTATTTT. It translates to CASSEVQGGDTQYF.

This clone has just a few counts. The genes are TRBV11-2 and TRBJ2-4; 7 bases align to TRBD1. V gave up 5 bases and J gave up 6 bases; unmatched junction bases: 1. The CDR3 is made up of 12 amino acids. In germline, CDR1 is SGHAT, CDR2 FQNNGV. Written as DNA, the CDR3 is TGTGCCAGCAGCCCAGGGGGAAACATTCAGTACTTC. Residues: CASSPGGNIQYF.

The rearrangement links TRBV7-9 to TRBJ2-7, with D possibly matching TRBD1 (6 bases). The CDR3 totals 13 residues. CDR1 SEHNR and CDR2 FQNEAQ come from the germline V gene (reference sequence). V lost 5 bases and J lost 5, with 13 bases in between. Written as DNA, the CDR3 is TGTGCCAGCAGCCCGACAGGTCTCCACGAGCAGTACTTC. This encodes CASSPTGLHEQYF.

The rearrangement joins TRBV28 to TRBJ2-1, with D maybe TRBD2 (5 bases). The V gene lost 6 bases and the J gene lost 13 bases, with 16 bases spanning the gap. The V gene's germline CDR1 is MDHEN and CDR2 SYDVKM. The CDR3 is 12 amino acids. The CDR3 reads CASSPDSSRQFF. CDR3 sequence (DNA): TGTGCCAGCAGCCCGGACTCTTCTCGACAGTTCTTC.

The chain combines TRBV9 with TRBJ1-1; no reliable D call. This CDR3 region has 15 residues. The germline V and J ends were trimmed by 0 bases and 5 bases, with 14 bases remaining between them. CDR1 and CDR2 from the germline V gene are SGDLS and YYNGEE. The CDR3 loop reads CASSVGDGRGTEAFF. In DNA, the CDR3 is TGTGCCAGCAGCGTAGGCGACGGACGGGGAACTGAAGCTTTCTTT.

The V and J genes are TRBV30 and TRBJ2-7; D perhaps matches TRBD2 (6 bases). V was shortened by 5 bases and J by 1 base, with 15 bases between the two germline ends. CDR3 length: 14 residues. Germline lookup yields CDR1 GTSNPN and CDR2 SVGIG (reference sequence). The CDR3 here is CAWSGLGTSYEQYF. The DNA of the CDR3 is TGTGCCTGGTCTGGGCTAGGGACTTCCTACGAGCAGTACTTC.

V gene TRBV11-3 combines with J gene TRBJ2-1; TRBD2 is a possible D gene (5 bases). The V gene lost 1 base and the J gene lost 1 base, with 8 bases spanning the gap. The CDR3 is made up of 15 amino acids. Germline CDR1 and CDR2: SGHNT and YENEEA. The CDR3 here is CASSLVSGSYNEQFF. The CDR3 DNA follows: TGTGCCAGCAGCTTAGTCTCGGGATCCTACAATGAGCAGTTCTTC.

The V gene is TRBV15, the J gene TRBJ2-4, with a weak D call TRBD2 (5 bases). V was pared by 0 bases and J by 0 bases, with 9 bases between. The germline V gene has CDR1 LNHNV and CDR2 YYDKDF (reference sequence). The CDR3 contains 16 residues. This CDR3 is CATSRDSELAKNIQYF. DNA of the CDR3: TGTGCCACCAGCAGAGATAGCGAATTAGCCAAAAACATTCAGTACTTC.

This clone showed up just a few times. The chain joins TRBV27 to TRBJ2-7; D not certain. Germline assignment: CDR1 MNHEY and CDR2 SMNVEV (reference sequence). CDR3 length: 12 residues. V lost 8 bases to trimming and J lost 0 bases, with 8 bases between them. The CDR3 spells CASGGGSYEQYF. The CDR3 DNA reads TGTGCCAGCGGTGGCGGCTCCTACGAGCAGTACTTC.

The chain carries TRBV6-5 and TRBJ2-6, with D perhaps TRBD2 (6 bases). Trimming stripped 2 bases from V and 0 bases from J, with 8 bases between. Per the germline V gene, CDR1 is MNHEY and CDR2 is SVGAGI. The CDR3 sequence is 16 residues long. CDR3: CASSYRGTSGANVLTF. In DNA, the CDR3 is TGTGCCAGCAGTTACCGCGGGACCTCTGGGGCCAACGTCCTGACTTTC.

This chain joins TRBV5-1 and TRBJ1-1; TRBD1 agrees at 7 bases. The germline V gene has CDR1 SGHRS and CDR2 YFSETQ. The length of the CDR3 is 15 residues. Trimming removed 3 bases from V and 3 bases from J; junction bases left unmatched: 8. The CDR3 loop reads CASSSRTTGDTEAFF. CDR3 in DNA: TGCGCCAGCAGCTCCCGGACAACAGGGGACACTGAAGCTTTCTTT. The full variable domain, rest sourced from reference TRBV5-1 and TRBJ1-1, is KAGVTQTPRYLIKTRGQQVTLSCSPISGHRSVSWYQQTPGQGLQFLFEYFSETQRNKGNFPGRFSGRQFSNSRSEMNVSTLELGDSALYLCASSSRTTGDTEAFFGQGTRLTVV.

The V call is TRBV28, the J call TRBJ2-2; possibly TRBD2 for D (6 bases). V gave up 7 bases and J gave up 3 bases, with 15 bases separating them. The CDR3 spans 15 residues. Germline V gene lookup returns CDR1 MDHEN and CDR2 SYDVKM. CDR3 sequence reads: CASIVGSRDTGELFF. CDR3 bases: TGTGCCAGCATCGTCGGGAGTAGGGACACCGGGGAGCTGTTTTTT.

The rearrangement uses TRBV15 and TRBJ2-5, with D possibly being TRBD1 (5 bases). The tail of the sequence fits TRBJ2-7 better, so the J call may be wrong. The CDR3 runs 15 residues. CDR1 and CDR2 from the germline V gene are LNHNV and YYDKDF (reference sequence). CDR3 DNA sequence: TGTGCCACCAGCAGAGAGGCAGGGTCCTCCTACGAGCAGTACTTC. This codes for CATSREAGSSYEQYF.

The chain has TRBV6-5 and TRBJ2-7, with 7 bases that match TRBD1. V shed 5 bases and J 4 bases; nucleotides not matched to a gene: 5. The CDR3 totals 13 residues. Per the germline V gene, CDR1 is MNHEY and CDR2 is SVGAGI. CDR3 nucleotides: TGTGCCAGCAGTCCGACAGGGTTGTACGAGCAGTACTTC. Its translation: CASSPTGLYEQYF.